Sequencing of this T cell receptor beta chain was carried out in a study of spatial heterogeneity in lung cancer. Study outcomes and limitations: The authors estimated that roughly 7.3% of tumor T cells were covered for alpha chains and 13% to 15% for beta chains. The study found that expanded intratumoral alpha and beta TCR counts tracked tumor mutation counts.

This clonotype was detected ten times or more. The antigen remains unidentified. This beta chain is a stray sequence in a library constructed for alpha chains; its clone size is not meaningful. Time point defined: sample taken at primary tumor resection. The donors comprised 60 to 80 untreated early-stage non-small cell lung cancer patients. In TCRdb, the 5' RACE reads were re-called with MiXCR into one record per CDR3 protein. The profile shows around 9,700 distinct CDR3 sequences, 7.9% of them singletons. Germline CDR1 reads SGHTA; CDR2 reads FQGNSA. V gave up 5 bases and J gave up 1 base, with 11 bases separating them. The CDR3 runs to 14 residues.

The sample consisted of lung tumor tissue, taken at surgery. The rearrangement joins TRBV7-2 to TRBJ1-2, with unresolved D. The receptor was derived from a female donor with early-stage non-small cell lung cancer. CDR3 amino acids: CASSLEGSNYGYTF. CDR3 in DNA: TGTGCCAGCAGCCTCGAAGGCAGTAACTATGGCTACACCTTC.